This TCR beta chain appears in the sequencing data of a study of T cells in tumors and immune-related adverse events. Trimming pared 5 bases from V and 5 bases from J, leaving 21 bases between. This CDR3 comprises 16 residues. The germline V gene has CDR1 LNHNV and CDR2 YYDKDF (reference sequence). The table came from immunoSEQ multiplex PCR; TCRdb's copy has only in-frame clones and leaves some out. This repertoire shows fewer than 10,000 clones, 90% to 95% found once; its top ten account for 2.2%. The sample here was lymph node tissue, taken from a patient treated with anti-PD-1 therapy. This chain uses TRBV15 with TRBJ2-5; the D gene is possibly TRBD1 (6 bases). This receptor was identified in a female donor with metastatic renal cell carcinoma. CDR3 amino acids: CATSQSTGVGPETQYF. CDR3 nucleotides: TGTGCCACCAGCCAATCGACAGGCGTGGGTCCGGAGACCCAGTACTTC. The whole variable domain, filled in from reference TRBV15 and TRBJ2-5, reads DAMVIQNPRYQVTQFGKPVTLSCSQTLNHNVMYWYQQKSSQAPKLLFHYYDKDFNNEADTPDNFQSRRPNTSFCFLDIRSPGLGDTAMYLCATSQSTGVGPETQYFGPGTRLLVL.